The 17 T cell receptor beta chains below were found in one sample sequenced in a study of blood T cell repertoires in COVID-19. Clones were sequenced by immunoSEQ multiplex PCR, and TCRdb holds only the in-frame ones, with some missing. Altogether 350,000 to 450,000 clones are present, around 84% being singletons, with the ten largest covering roughly 3.4%. The specimen was peripheral blood. These receptors were taken from a woman aged 18-30 years with acute or convalescent COVID-19.

This clone occurred once. The rearrangement uses TRBV7-6 and TRBJ2-2; 9 bases map to TRBD2. CDR1 and CDR2 (germline): SGHVS, FNYEAQ. The junction had 8 bases not matched to a gene; V was cut back by 5 bases and J by 4 bases. The length of the CDR3 is 16 residues. CDR3 sequence reads: CASSLRTSAGTGELFF. In DNA form, the CDR3 reads TGTGCCAGCAGCCTACGGACTAGCGCTGGCACCGGGGAGCTGTTTTTT.

The chain uses TRBV2 and TRBJ1-1; D is perhaps TRBD1 (6 bases). Germline V gene data show CDR1 as SNHLY and CDR2 as FYNNEI. Trimming removed 9 bases at V and 8 bases at J, with 13 bases between. This CDR3 is 11 amino acids long. As DNA, the CDR3 is TGTGCCAGTAACCAGGGACAAGAAGCTTTCTTT. The encoded protein is CASNQGQEAFF.

The chain carries TRBV28 and TRBJ1-3; D call uncertain. The germline V gene has CDR1 MDHEN and CDR2 SYDVKM. Trimming left V 4 bases short and J 3 bases short, with 7 bases between. This CDR3 spans 13 amino acids. DNA of the CDR3: TGTGCCAGCAGTTGGAGTGGTGGAAACACCATATATTTT. Its protein product is CASSWSGGNTIYF. The complete variable domain, with remaining parts taken from reference TRBV28 and TRBJ1-3, reads DVKVTQSSRYLVKRTGEKVFLECVQDMDHENMFWYRQDPGLGLRLIYFSYDVKMKEKGDIPEGYSVSREKKERFSLILESASTNQTSMYLCASSWSGGNTIYFGEGSWLTVV.

This sequence joins TRBV12-3 or TRBV12-4 and TRBJ1-1; 12 nucleotides agree with TRBD1. This CDR3 is 12 amino acids long. Trimming took 11 bases from V and 4 from J; bases not matched to a gene: 2. CDR3 DNA: TGTGCCGGGGGACAGGGGGCCACTGAAGCTTTCTTT. It is translated as CAGGQGATEAFF.

This chain connects TRBV14 to TRBJ1-1; tentative D call: TRBD1 (5 bases). The CDR3 has 12 residues. V was trimmed by 4 bases and J by 4 bases, leaving 7 bases between them. Germline CDR1 reads SGHDN; CDR2 reads FVKESK. CDR3 loop: CASSRRGTEAFF. In DNA, the CDR3 is TGTGCCAGCAGCCGTAGGGGCACTGAAGCTTTCTTT.

The chain uses TRBV9 and TRBJ1-4; 7 nucleotides agree with TRBD1. There are 15 residues in the CDR3. V trimming: 2 bases; J trimming: 3 bases; junction bases outside the gene matches: 4. CDR1 and CDR2 (germline): SGDLS, YYNGEE. The DNA for the CDR3 is TGTGCCAGCAGCGTTTCAGGGGGGTCTAATGAAAAACTGTTTTTT. Its translation is CASSVSGGSNEKLFF. Complete variable domain (other parts from reference TRBV9 and TRBJ1-4): DSGVTQTPKHLITATGQRVTLRCSPRSGDLSVYWYQQSLDQGLQFLIQYYNGEERAKGNILERFSAQQFPDLHSELNLSSLELGDSALYFCASSVSGGSNEKLFFGSGTQLSVL.

V is TRBV7-8 and J is TRBJ2-3; 8 bases map to TRBD2. J was trimmed by 2 bases and V by 5 bases; bases with no gene match: 12. This CDR3 comprises 17 residues. The germline V gene has CDR1 SGHVS and CDR2 FQNEAQ. The chain's CDR3 is CASSPPRSGVLTDTQYF. The CDR3 DNA reads TGTGCCAGCAGCCCACCCCGTAGCGGGGTTCTCACAGATACGCAGTATTTT.

The chain couples TRBV19 to TRBJ1-3; 7 nucleotides align to TRBD1. J lost 4 bases, V lost 7 bases, and 7 bases had no gene match. The CDR3 is made up of 14 amino acids. Germline loops: CDR1 LNHDA, CDR2 SQIVND (reference sequence). The CDR3 DNA is TGTGCCAGTATCACAGGGGCCTCGGGAAACACCATATATTTT. It is translated as CASITGASGNTIYF.

The chain employs TRBV28 and TRBJ1-2, with TRBD1 matching over 8 bases. This CDR3 has 13 amino acids. The V segment lost 2 bases and the J segment 6 bases; nucleotides outside the gene matches: 2. From germline, CDR1 is MDHEN and CDR2 SYDVKM. The CDR3 sequence is CASSLQTGDGYTF. CDR3 in DNA: TGTGCCAGCAGTTTACAGACAGGGGATGGCTACACCTTC.

This clone was found once. The genes are TRBV7-8 and TRBJ1-5; 9 bases match TRBD1. This CDR3 comprises 17 residues. Germline V lookup: CDR1 SGHVS, CDR2 FQNEAQ. Trimming took 1 base from V and 0 from J; bases not matched to a gene: 4. This CDR3 reads CASSLEDRGYSNQPQHF. CDR3 in DNA: TGTGCCAGCAGCTTAGAGGACAGGGGATATAGCAATCAGCCCCAGCATTTT.

V usage is TRBV30 and J usage is TRBJ2-7; 9 bases are shared with TRBD2. Germline CDR1 reads GTSNPN; CDR2 reads SVGIG (reference sequence). The CDR3 sequence is 14 residues long. With 2 bases clipped from V and 2 bases from J, the junction kept 4 bases outside the gene matches. The CDR3 is CAWSTAGGPYEQYF. Written as DNA, the CDR3 is TGTGCCTGGAGTACAGCGGGGGGCCCCTACGAGCAGTACTTC.

The chain links TRBV5-4 to TRBJ1-6; D call uncertain. Trimming left V 0 bases short and J 8 bases short, with 9 bases between. This CDR3 has 14 amino acids. Per the germline V gene, CDR1 is SGHNT and CDR2 is YYREEE (reference sequence). The CDR3, as DNA: TGTGCCAGCAGCTTGGGAGACACGGATTCACCCCTCCACTTT. This sequence encodes CASSLGDTDSPLHF.

The chain employs TRBV28 and TRBJ2-5; 7 bases fit TRBD1. The CDR3 runs 12 residues. Germline loops: CDR1 MDHEN, CDR2 SYDVKM. Trimming removed 11 bases from V and 2 bases from J; junction bases left unmatched: 5. CDR3 in amino acids: CASGDSQETQYF. The DNA of the CDR3 is TGTGCCTCCGGGGACAGTCAAGAGACCCAGTACTTC. Full variable domain (outside the CDR3, taken from reference TRBV28 and TRBJ2-5): DVKVTQSSRYLVKRTGEKVFLECVQDMDHENMFWYRQDPGLGLRLIYFSYDVKMKEKGDIPEGYSVSREKKERFSLILESASTNQTSMYLCASGDSQETQYFGPGTRLLVL.

This chain uses TRBV19 with TRBJ1-1; D is uncertain. The CDR3 is 12 amino acids. Trimming took off 7 bases at V and 1 base at J, with 7 bases between the two ends. CDR1 is LNHDA, CDR2 SQIVND, per germline (reference sequence). The CDR3 protein is CASTRSNTEAFF. The CDR3 DNA sequence: TGTGCCAGTACCAGATCGAACACTGAAGCTTTCTTT.

The V and J genes are TRBV10-2 and TRBJ2-7; TRBD1 matches at 7 bases. The V gene's germline CDR1 is WSHSY and CDR2 SAAADI. The CDR3 extends over 14 amino acids. J was trimmed by 2 bases and V by 3 bases; bases with no gene match: 4. The CDR3 sequence: CASSDTTGAYEQYF. Here the CDR3 DNA reads TGCGCCAGCAGTGACACCACAGGGGCCTACGAGCAGTACTTC.

The chain employs TRBV28 and TRBJ1-1, with D hard to call. V was shortened by 7 bases and J by 4 bases, with 13 bases between the two germline ends. CDR3 length: 13 amino acids. Germline V gene lookup returns CDR1 MDHEN and CDR2 SYDVKM. The CDR3 reads CASTTAIATEAFF. CDR3 in DNA: TGTGCCAGCACCACGGCCATAGCCACTGAAGCTTTCTTT.

The CDR3, as DNA: TGTGCCAGCAGCTTGATGCAGGTGAACACTGAAGCTTTCTTT. As protein: CASSLMQVNTEAFF. J is TRBJ1-1 and V is TRBV5-6; D uncertain. CDR3 length equals 14 residues. CDR1 SGHDT and CDR2 YYEEEE come from the germline V gene. V was pared by 1 base and J by 0 bases, with 7 bases between.